This paragraph reports one TCR beta chain. The sample originates from a study of blood T cell repertoires in COVID-19. Original handling: Reference gene primer amplification gave estimated nucleated cell counts. Profiling relied on immunoSEQ multiplex PCR, and the TCRdb table lists in-frame clones only, not all of them. The V and J calls and clone size were taken over from that table, and D and trimming were inferred from the DNA. The table records 200,000 to 300,000 clones, 82% of them present only once. This CDR3 contains 15 residues. The V gene lost 4 bases and the J gene lost 3 bases, with 15 bases spanning the gap. Germline V gives CDR1 MNHEY, CDR2 SVGAGI.

The rearrangement uses TRBV6-5 and TRBJ1-2; TRBD1 might be the D (5 bases). The source material was peripheral blood. The clonotype originates from a woman aged 55 to 70 with active or convalescent COVID-19. The CDR3 is CASSSPRGEDYGYTF. CDR3 nucleotides: TGTGCCAGCAGTTCCCCAAGGGGTGAAGACTATGGCTACACCTTC.